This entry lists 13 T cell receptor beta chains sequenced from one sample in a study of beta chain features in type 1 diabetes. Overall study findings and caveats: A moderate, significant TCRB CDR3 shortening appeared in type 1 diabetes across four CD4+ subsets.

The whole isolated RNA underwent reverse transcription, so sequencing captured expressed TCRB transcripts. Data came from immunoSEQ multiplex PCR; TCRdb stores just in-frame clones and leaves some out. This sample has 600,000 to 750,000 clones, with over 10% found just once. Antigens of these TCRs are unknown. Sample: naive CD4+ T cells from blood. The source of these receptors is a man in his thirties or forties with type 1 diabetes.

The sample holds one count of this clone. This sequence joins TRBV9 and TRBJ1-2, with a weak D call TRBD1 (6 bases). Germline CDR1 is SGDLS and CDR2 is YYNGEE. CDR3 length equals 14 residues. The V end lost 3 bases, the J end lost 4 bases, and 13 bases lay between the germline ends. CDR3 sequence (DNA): TGTGCCAGCAGCGGTAGGGGGTTTAGCTATGGCTACACCTTC. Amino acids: CASSGRGFSYGYTF.

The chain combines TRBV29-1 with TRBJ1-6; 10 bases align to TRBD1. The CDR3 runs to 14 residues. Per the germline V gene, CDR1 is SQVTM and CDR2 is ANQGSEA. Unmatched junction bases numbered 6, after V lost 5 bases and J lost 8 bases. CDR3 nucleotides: TGCAGCGTTCCGGGACAGGGGTCCGATTCACCCCTCCACTTT. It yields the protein CSVPGQGSDSPLHF.

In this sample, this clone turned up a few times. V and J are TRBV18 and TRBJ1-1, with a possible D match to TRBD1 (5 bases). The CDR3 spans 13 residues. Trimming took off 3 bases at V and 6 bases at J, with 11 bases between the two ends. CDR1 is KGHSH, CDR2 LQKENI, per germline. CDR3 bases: TGTGCCAGCTCACCGCAACAGGAATCTGAAGCTTTCTTT. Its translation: CASSPQQESEAFF. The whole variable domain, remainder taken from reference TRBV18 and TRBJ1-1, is NAGVMQNPRHLVRRRGQEARLRCSPMKGHSHVYWYRQLPEEGLKFMVYLQKENIIDESGMPKERFSAEFPKEGPSILRIQQVVRGDSAAYFCASSPQQESEAFFGQGTRLTVV.

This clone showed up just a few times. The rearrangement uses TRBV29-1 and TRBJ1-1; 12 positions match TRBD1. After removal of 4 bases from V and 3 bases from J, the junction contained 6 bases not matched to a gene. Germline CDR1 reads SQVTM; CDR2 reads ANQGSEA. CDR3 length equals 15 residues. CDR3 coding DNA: TGCAGCGTTGTGGGGACAGGGGGCGCGGACACTGAAGCTTTCTTT. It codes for CSVVGTGGADTEAFF.

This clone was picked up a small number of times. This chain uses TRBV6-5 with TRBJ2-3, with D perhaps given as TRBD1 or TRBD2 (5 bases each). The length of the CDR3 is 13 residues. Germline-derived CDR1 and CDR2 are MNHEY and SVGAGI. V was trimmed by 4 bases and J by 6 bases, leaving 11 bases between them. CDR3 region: CASSLEGWDTQYF. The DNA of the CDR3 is TGTGCCAGCAGTTTAGAGGGGTGGGATACGCAGTATTTT.

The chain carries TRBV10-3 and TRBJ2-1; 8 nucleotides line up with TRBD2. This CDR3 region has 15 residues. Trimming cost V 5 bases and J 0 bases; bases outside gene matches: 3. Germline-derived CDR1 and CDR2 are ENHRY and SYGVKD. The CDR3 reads CAISNSGASYNEQFF. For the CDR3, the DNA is TGTGCCATCAGTAATAGCGGGGCCTCCTACAATGAGCAGTTCTTC.

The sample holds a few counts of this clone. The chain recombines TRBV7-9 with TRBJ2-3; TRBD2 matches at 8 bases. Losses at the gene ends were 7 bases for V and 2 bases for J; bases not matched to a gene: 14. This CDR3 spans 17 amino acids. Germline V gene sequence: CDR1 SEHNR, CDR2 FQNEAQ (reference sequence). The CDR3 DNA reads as TGTGCCAGCAAGGGGATTCTGCGGGGGGCCTCCACAGATACGCAGTATTTT. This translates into CASKGILRGASTDTQYF. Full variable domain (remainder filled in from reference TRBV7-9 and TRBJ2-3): DTGVSQNPRHKITKRGQNVTFRCDPISEHNRLYWYRQTLGQGPEFLTYFQNEAQLEKSRLLSDRFSAERPKGSFSTLEIQRTEQGDSAMYLCASKGILRGASTDTQYFGPGTRLTVL.

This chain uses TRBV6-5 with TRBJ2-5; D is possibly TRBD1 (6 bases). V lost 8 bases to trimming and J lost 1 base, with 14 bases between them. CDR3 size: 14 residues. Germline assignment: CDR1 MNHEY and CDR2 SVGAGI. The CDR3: CASRKGQRQETQYF. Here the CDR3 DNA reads TGTGCCAGCCGAAAAGGACAGCGCCAAGAGACCCAGTACTTC.

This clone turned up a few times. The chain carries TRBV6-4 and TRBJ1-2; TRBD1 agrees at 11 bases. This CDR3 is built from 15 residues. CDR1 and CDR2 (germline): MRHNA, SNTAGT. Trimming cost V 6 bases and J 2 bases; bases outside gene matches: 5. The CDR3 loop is CASSAGTGGNYGYTF. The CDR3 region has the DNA TGTGCCAGCAGCGCTGGGACAGGGGGAAACTATGGCTACACCTTC.

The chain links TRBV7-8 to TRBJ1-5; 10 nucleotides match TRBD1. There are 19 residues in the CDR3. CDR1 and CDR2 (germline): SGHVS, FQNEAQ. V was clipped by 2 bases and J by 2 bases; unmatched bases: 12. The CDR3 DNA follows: TGTGCCAGCAGCTTATTAAGGGGAGACAGGGGGCTTGGCAATCAGCCCCAGCATTTT. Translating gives CASSLLRGDRGLGNQPQHF.

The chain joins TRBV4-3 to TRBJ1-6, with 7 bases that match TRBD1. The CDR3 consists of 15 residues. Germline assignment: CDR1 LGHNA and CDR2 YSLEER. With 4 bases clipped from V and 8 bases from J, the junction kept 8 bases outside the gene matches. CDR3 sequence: CASSRTGQLDSPLHF. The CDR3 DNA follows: TGCGCCAGCAGCCGAACGGGACAGTTAGATTCACCCCTCCACTTT.

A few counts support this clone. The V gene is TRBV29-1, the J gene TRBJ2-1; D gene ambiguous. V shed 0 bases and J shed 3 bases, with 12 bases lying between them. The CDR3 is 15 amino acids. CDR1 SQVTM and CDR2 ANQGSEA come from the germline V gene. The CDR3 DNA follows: TGCAGCGTTGAAGAACTCGGCAGCTACTACAATGAGCAGTTCTTC. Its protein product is CSVEELGSYYNEQFF.

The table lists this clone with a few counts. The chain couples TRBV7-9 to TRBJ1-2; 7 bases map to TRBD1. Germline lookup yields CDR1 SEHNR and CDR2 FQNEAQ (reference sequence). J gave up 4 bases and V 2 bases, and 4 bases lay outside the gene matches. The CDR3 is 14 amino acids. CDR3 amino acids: CASSLWPGGYGYTF. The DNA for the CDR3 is TGTGCCAGCAGCTTATGGCCAGGGGGCTATGGCTACACCTTC.